A selection of T cell receptor beta chains follows, all from one sample in a study of CD8+ T cells in alopecia areata. Method: immunoSEQ multiplex PCR; TCRdb's copy keeps in-frame clones and lacks some. The data show around 35,000 clones, with nearly 55% seen just once and roughly 1.8% held by the top ten. Sequencing used CD4+ Tregs sorted from blood. These receptors all stem from a human donor with alopecia areata. The CDR3 runs from the conserved cysteine through the conserved F or W.

CDR3aa | len | j_gene | v_gene
CASSEYYEQYF | 11 | TRBJ2-7 | TRBV25-1
CASSLMGQQNTEAFF | 15 | TRBJ1-1 | TRBV7-3
CASSPTATDTQYF | 13 | TRBJ2-3 | TRBV7-3
CASSLVAGPGSNQPQHF | 17 | TRBJ1-5 | TRBV5-5
CASSLLVSNTGELFF | 15 | TRBJ2-2 | TRBV5-1
CASSPILRDTQYF | 13 | TRBJ2-3 | TRBV14
CASSLRGTNQPQHF | 14 | TRBJ1-5 | TRBV27
CASRDISGANVLTF | 14 | TRBJ2-6 | TRBV10-2
CASSLTGYEQYF | 12 | TRBJ2-7 | TRBV5-1
CASSLKVQGVEQYF | 14 | TRBJ2-7 | TRBV6-6
CASSYGRGQPQHF | 13 | TRBJ1-5 | TRBV6-5
CASSQELNNEQFF | 13 | TRBJ2-1 | TRBV14
CASSPSGVDTDTQYF | 15 | TRBJ2-3 | TRBV4-1
CASSPRTSGIYNEQFF | 16 | TRBJ2-1 | TRBV7-8
CASSPVGYAGTYGYTF | 16 | TRBJ1-2 | TRBV14
CAWSSAPGQGRGRKNEQYF | 19 | TRBJ2-7 | TRBV30
CASSPWGSQTGELFF | 15 | TRBJ2-2 | TRBV7-8
CASSLARVGRYTEAFF | 16 | TRBJ1-1 | TRBV7-2
CASSQRTSGIWTDTQYF | 17 | TRBJ2-3 | TRBV27
CASSTRLAGDVQYF | 14 | TRBJ2-4 | TRBV7-2
CASTQGIQAYEQYF | 14 | TRBJ2-7 | TRBV28
CASSLGLAGSEQFF | 14 | TRBJ2-1 | TRBV7-3
CASSLQGSGGYTF | 13 | TRBJ1-2 | TRBV7-3
CASSSSGGLRTYEQYF | 16 | TRBJ2-7 | TRBV7-2
CASSLRGAEYGYTF | 14 | TRBJ1-2 | TRBV7-2
CASSMGVAETQYF | 13 | TRBJ2-5 | TRBV19
CASSSPGADTQYF | 13 | TRBJ2-3 | TRBV7-3
CASSPLAGLGGYTF | 14 | TRBJ1-2 | TRBV18
CASSVDSYTEAFF | 13 | TRBJ1-1 | TRBV5-1
CASSFGGGQPQHF | 13 | TRBJ1-5 | TRBV7-2